This T cell receptor (beta chain) was found in a study of blood T cell repertoires in COVID-19. Turning to the study itself: Sites in the United States, Italy and Spain provided acute and convalescent COVID-19 samples.

The V gene's germline CDR1 is PRHDT and CDR2 FYEKMQ (reference sequence). CDR3 length: 15 residues. V dropped 3 bases and J dropped 1 base, with 12 bases sitting between them. Assay: immunoSEQ multiplex PCR; the TCRdb copy retains only in-frame clones and omits some. The sample carries fewer than 300,000 clones, 85% recorded once. The sample comprised peripheral blood. The rearrangement links TRBV13 to TRBJ1-1; no definite D call. The sequence came from a human donor in a cohort sampled during active COVID-19. This CDR3 is CASSFYSVTNTEAFF. In nucleotides, the CDR3 is TGTGCCAGCAGCTTCTACTCCGTTACGAACACTGAAGCTTTCTTT.